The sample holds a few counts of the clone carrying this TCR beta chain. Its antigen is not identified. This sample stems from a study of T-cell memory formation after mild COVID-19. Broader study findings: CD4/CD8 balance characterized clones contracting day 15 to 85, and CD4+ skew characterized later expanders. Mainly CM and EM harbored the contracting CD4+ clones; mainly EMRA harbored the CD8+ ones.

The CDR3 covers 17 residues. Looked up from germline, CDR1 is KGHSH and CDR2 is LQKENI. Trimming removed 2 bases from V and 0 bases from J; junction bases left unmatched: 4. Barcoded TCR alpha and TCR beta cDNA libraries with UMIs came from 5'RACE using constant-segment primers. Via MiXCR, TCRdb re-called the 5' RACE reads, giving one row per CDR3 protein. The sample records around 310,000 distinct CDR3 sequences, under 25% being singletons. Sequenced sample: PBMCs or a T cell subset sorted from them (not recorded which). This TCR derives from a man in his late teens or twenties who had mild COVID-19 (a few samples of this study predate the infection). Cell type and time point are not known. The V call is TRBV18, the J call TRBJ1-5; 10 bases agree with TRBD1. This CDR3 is CASSPGTGDSSNQPQHF. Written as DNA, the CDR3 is TGTGCCAGCTCACCAGGGACAGGGGACTCTAGCAATCAGCCCCAGCATTTT.